Below, 26 T cell receptor beta chains from the same sample are listed, as sequenced in a study of vaccination effects on CD4 cells after COVID-19. Profiled with immunoSEQ multiplex PCR; TCRdb holds only in-frame clones, not every one. The sample contains roughly 34,000 clones, roughly four fifths of which appear only once. Their specific antigens are unknown. Sequencing followed a ViraFEST assay step that expanded antigen-specific CD4+ T cells with viral peptide pools. When less than 11 days of culture had elapsed, CD4+ T cells were isolated. Each person got two doses of an mRNA SARS-CoV-2 vaccine, BNT162b2 or mRNA-1273. Sequenced material: CD4+ T cells from PBMCs cultured with HCoV-NL63 spike peptides, taken after COVID-19 vaccination. The receptors here all came from a human donor who received a COVID-19 vaccine. Some clones in this sample may be carry-over from other donors' samples.

The chain is built from TRBV5-1 and TRBJ2-7; no definite D call. The V gene's germline CDR1 is SGHRS and CDR2 YFSETQ. The CDR3 length is 11 residues. V lost 5 bases and J lost 5, with 8 bases in between. The DNA for the CDR3 is TGCGCCAGCAGTCATCCCGACGAGCAGTACGTC. Amino acids: CASSHPDEQYV.

The rearrangement joins TRBV3-1 (or the pseudogene TRBV3-2) to TRBJ1-1; no firm D call. The V end lost 4 bases, the J end lost 1 base, and 16 bases lay between the germline ends. The CDR3 is 16 residues long. Per germline, CDR1 LGHDT and CDR2 YNNKEL (reference sequence). CDR3 region: CASSPSLGSGNTEAFF. In DNA, the CDR3 is TGTGCCAGCAGCCCCTCCCTAGGGTCAGGGAACACTGAAGCTTTCTTT.

The V gene is TRBV24-1, the J gene TRBJ2-3, with 9 bases identical to TRBD1. The V gene's germline CDR1 is KGHDR and CDR2 SFDVKD. The CDR3 sequence is 16 residues long. V was pared by 3 bases and J by 0 bases, with 3 bases of the junction left unmatched. CDR3 sequence (DNA): TGTGCCACCAGTGATCCTGGACAGGGGAGCACAGATACGCAGTATTTT. Residues: CATSDPGQGSTDTQYF.

The CDR3 region has the DNA TGTGCCAGCAGTGCGACTAGCGGGGGCCCAAACGTC. Protein product: CASSATSGGPNV. V usage is TRBV2 and J usage is TRBJ2-7, with 12 bases matching TRBD2. The CDR3 is 12 residues long. Germline assignment: CDR1 SNHLY and CDR2 FYNNEI.

The V call is TRBV2, the J call TRBJ2-3, with TRBD1 identical over 7 bases. Trimming cost V 2 bases and J 2 bases; bases outside gene matches: 10. CDR1 is SNHLY and CDR2 is FYNNEI in the germline V gene. The CDR3 runs 17 residues. The CDR3 loop reads CASSEIGTAEFTDTQYF. CDR3 nucleotides: TGTGCCAGCAGTGAAATTGGGACAGCTGAATTCACAGATACGCAGTATTTT.

The gene calls are TRBV6-5 and TRBJ2-7; D ambiguous. The CDR3 has 11 amino acids. Germline values: CDR1 MNHEY, CDR2 SVGAGI. V was cut by 6 bases and J by 3 bases, with 6 bases left in between. The CDR3 reads CASRDIYEQYV. The DNA of the CDR3 is TGTGCCAGCAGAGACATCTACGAGCAGTACGTC.

CDR3 sequence (DNA): TGCGCCAGCAGCCAATCGGGGACAGGGAATACCGGGGAGCTGTTTTTT. The encoded protein is CASSQSGTGNTGELFF. V is TRBV5-1 and J is TRBJ2-2, with TRBD1 identical over 9 bases. This CDR3 has 16 amino acids. With 4 bases clipped from V and 5 bases from J, the junction kept 9 bases outside the gene matches. Germline lookup yields CDR1 SGHRS and CDR2 YFSETQ.

The chain combines TRBV18 with TRBJ1-6; D might be TRBD1 (6 bases). Trimming removed 4 bases at V and 13 bases at J, with 17 bases between. CDR3 length equals 14 residues. Germline CDR1 and CDR2: KGHSH and LQKENI. The CDR3 coding sequence is TGTGCCAGCTCACAAACTCGGCGGGGGCCTCCCCTCCACTTT. It yields the protein CASSQTRRGPPLHF.

The CDR3 protein is CASRTSGGAVGTQYF. The CDR3 DNA is TGTGCCAGCAGAACTAGCGGGGGGGCTGTGGGGACCCAGTACTTC. The chain links TRBV28 to TRBJ2-5; 13 bases agree with TRBD2. This CDR3 contains 15 residues. Germline loops: CDR1 MDHEN, CDR2 SYDVKM. V was pared by 6 bases and J by 7 bases, with 8 bases of the junction left unmatched.

The chain couples TRBV5-1 to TRBJ2-5; tentative D call: TRBD1 (6 bases). In germline, CDR1 is SGHRS, CDR2 YFSETQ. CDR3 length: 14 residues. Trimming left V 3 bases short and J 2 bases short, with 11 bases between. The DNA of the CDR3 is TGCGCCAGCAGCTCAGCCGGACAGCAAGAGACCCAGTACTTC. It yields the protein CASSSAGQQETQYF.

CDR3 loop: CASRRDRVEVEAFF. As DNA, the CDR3 is TGCGCCAGCAGAAGGGACAGGGTGGAGGTTGAAGCTTTCTTT. This chain uses TRBV10-2 with TRBJ1-1; 9 bases line up with TRBD1. The trim removed 6 bases at V and 7 bases at J, leaving 9 bases unmatched. The CDR3 consists of 14 residues. Germline V gives CDR1 WSHSY, CDR2 SAAADI.

For the CDR3, the DNA is TGCGCCAGCAGCTTGACTTCAGTTTCAGGGCTGGGGGGCACTGAAGCTTTCTTT. Residues: CASSLTSVSGLGGTEAFF. This chain connects TRBV5-1 to TRBJ1-1, with D possibly being TRBD1 (5 bases). CDR1 is SGHRS, CDR2 YFSETQ, per germline. The CDR3 extends over 18 amino acids. With 1 base removed from V and 4 bases from J, the gap between germline ends came to 23 bases. The whole variable domain, filled in from reference TRBV5-1 and TRBJ1-1, reads KAGVTQTPRYLIKTRGQQVTLSCSPISGHRSVSWYQQTPGQGLQFLFEYFSETQRNKGNFPGRFSGRQFSNSRSEMNVSTLELGDSALYLCASSLTSVSGLGGTEAFFGQGTRLTVV.

The chain combines TRBV3-1 (or the pseudogene TRBV3-2) with TRBJ2-2; D tentatively fits TRBD1 or TRBD2 (6 bases each). The germline V gene has CDR1 LGHDT and CDR2 YNNKEL (reference sequence). The CDR3 contains 15 residues. V was cut by 5 bases and J by 0 bases, with 10 bases left in between. CDR3 residues: CASSNGGANTGELFF. The CDR3 DNA is TGTGCCAGCAGCAACGGGGGCGCGAACACCGGGGAGCTGTTTTTT.

This chain uses TRBV5-1 with TRBJ2-7; TRBD1 matches at 10 bases. The CDR3 totals 16 residues. Germline CDR1 SGHRS, CDR2 YFSETQ. After removal of 4 bases from V and 4 bases from J, the junction contained 11 bases not matched to a gene. In nucleotides, the CDR3 is TGCGCCAGCAGCCCGGACCGGGACAGGGGATTATACGAGCAGTACGTC. Encoded protein: CASSPDRDRGLYEQYV.

The rearrangement uses TRBV3-1 (or the pseudogene TRBV3-2) and TRBJ2-2, with a tentative D call TRBD1 (5 bases). V gave up 8 bases and J gave up 4 bases, with 14 bases separating them. The CDR3 totals 14 residues. Looked up from germline, CDR1 is LGHDT and CDR2 is YNNKEL (reference sequence). CDR3 region: CASGFRASTGELFF. CDR3 coding DNA: TGTGCCAGCGGCTTCAGGGCGTCCACCGGGGAGCTGTTTTTT.

The gene calls are TRBV24-1 and TRBJ2-1, with no clear D. CDR1 is KGHDR and CDR2 is SFDVKD in the germline V gene. The CDR3 is made up of 15 amino acids. Trimming stripped 5 bases from V and 6 bases from J, with 16 bases between. CDR3 amino acids: CATSVPLDGSNEQFF. As DNA, the CDR3 is TGTGCCACCAGTGTCCCCCTCGACGGTTCCAATGAGCAGTTCTTC.

This clone was detected only once. CDR3 in amino acids: CASSGTGSYEQYV. For the CDR3, the DNA is TGCGCCAGCAGCGGTACGGGGTCCTACGAGCAGTACGTC. This sequence joins TRBV5-1 and TRBJ2-7; D is possibly TRBD2 (5 bases). V was clipped by 4 bases and J by 1 base, with 9 bases between them. This CDR3 is 13 amino acids long. CDR1 SGHRS and CDR2 YFSETQ come from the germline V gene.

The chain recombines TRBV24-1 with TRBJ1-3; D remains ambiguous. Germline assignment: CDR1 KGHDR and CDR2 SFDVKD. V lost 7 bases and J lost 1, with 7 bases in between. The CDR3 runs 13 residues. CDR3 DNA sequence: TGTGCCACCAGCCCCCTGTCTGGAAACACCATATATTTT. Translated, it gives CATSPLSGNTIYF.

V is TRBV15 and J is TRBJ2-7; TRBD1 or TRBD2 may be the D gene (6 bases each). This CDR3 region has 15 residues. Trimming stripped 0 bases from V and 6 bases from J, with 15 bases between. Germline V gene data show CDR1 as LNHNV and CDR2 as YYDKDF (reference sequence). The CDR3 bases are TGTGCCACCAGCAGAGATGCGAGGGGGGCAGGCGAGCAGTACGTC. Translation: CATSRDARGAGEQYV.

The V and J genes are TRBV2 and TRBJ2-3, with unresolved D. Germline V gene data show CDR1 as SNHLY and CDR2 as FYNNEI. V gave up 7 bases and J gave up 1 base, with 18 bases separating them. The CDR3 has 16 amino acids. The CDR3 coding sequence is TGTGCCAGCATGTGGCTTGGATACCTAGGCACAGATACGCAGTATTTT. It is translated as CASMWLGYLGTDTQYF.

This clone was seen more than once but under ten times. This chain joins TRBV4-1 and TRBJ1-6, with D uncertain. In germline, CDR1 is MGHRA, CDR2 YSYEKL. This CDR3 spans 13 amino acids. V was pared by 0 bases and J by 7 bases, with 4 bases between. The CDR3 spells CASSQEGNSPLHF. Here the CDR3 DNA reads TGCGCCAGCAGCCAAGAAGGAAATTCACCCCTCCACTTT.

The gene calls are TRBV11-2 and TRBJ2-5; 8 nucleotides align to TRBD2. V trimming: 3 bases; J trimming: 5 bases; junction bases outside the gene matches: 2. CDR1 and CDR2 (germline): SGHAT, FQNNGV. There are 13 residues in the CDR3. The DNA for the CDR3 is TGTGCCAGCAGCTTCGGGGGGGGCGAGACCCAGTACTTC. This sequence encodes CASSFGGGETQYF. The entire variable domain, with the rest obtained from reference TRBV11-2 and TRBJ2-5, is as follows: EAGVAQSPRYKIIEKRQSVAFWCNPISGHATLYWYQQILGQGPKLLIQFQNNGVVDDSQLPKDRFSAERLKGVDSTLKIQPAKLEDSAVYLCASSFGGGETQYFGPGTRLLVL.

V is TRBV5-1 and J is TRBJ2-1; either TRBD1 or TRBD2 may fit D (6 bases each). Germline V gene sequence: CDR1 SGHRS, CDR2 YFSETQ. The CDR3 covers 15 residues. V gave up 0 bases and J gave up 2 bases, with 9 bases separating them. The CDR3 loop is CASSLEGGPYNEQFF. CDR3 nucleotides: TGCGCCAGCAGCTTGGAGGGGGGCCCCTACAATGAGCAGTTCTTC.

The V call is TRBV25-1, the J call TRBJ2-3; D is unclear. This CDR3 has 14 amino acids. The V gene's germline CDR1 is MGHDK and CDR2 SYGVNS. V lost 3 bases, J lost 2 bases, and 9 bases lay in between. The CDR3 DNA reads as TGTGCCAGCAGTGAGACTCGTACCACAGATACGCAGTATTTT. Its translation: CASSETRTTDTQYF.

The rearrangement uses TRBV2 and TRBJ2-5, with 11 bases matching TRBD2. This CDR3 is built from 14 residues. V lost 8 bases, J lost 6 bases, and 8 bases stayed unmatched. Germline V gives CDR1 SNHLY, CDR2 FYNNEI. Here the CDR3 DNA reads TGTGCCAGCTTGGTAGAGACTAGCGGGAAGACCCAGTACTTC. Its protein product is CASLVETSGKTQYF. Based on the CDR3 plus reference TRBV2 and TRBJ2-5, the full variable domain is EPEVTQTPSHQVTQMGQEVILRCVPISNHLYFYWYRQILGQKVEFLVSFYNNEISEKSEIFDDQFSVERPDGSNFTLKIRSTKLEDSAMYFCASLVETSGKTQYFGPGTRLLVL.

CDR3 region: CASSLGLNNEQFF. The CDR3 nucleotides read TGTGCCAGCAGCTTGGGACTTAACAATGAGCAGTTCTTC. V and J are TRBV5-4 and TRBJ2-1; D remains unclear. Trimming cost V 0 bases and J 5 bases, with 6 bases left between them. CDR1 is SGHNT and CDR2 is YYREEE in the germline V gene (reference sequence). The CDR3 runs to 13 residues.